The TCR beta chain under discussion was sequenced for a study of vaccination and CD4 T cells after COVID-19. Study details: Sampling post-COVID took place a median roughly 93 days after diagnosis (range 35 to 161). Samples after vaccination came a median roughly 70 days past dose two, ranging 14 to 241.

Regarding treatment: approximately nine-day PBMC culture with coronavirus spike peptide pools or control peptides (ViraFEST assay). Notes on the study in general: Of the reactive clones in convalescent patients, a median about 86% showed up only post-vaccination. Median SARS-CoV-2-reactive clonotype numbers went up from around 20 to 38, but not significantly.

Cultured CD4+ T cells had their DNA profiled by the Oncomine TCR Beta short-read assay. TCRdb re-analysed the PCR reads in MiXCR, keeping a single row per CDR3 protein. The sample lists 12,000 or so distinct CDR3 sequences, around 48% occurring once. As for this clonotype: Antigen specificity is unknown.

Deletions cut 2 bases from V and 4 bases from J, with 8 bases between. Germline lookup yields CDR1 MNHEY and CDR2 SVGEGT. There are 13 residues in the CDR3. The sequenced sample consisted of CD4+ T cells from blood, cultured in vitro. This chain links TRBV6-2 or TRBV6-3 with TRBJ1-1; unclear D gene. This sequence was found in a human donor who had recovered from COVID-19. DNA of the CDR3: TGTGCCAGCAGTTACGGGTTGGTCACTGAAGCTTTCTTT. Translating gives CASSYGLVTEAFF.